This record concerns one T cell receptor beta chain sequence. The antigen this receptor binds is unknown. Base qualities are not provided; no much larger clone lies one nucleotide away. The collaborating institutions used their own protocols to collect whole blood in K2EDTA tubes. Collaborator samples were shipped for TCRbeta analysis as frozen whole blood, isolated PBMCs, or DNA extracted from either sample type. This sample stems from a study of blood T cell repertoires in COVID-19 (dated by TCRdb to 2020 to 2021). With respect to the entire study: Collaborator samples came from the United States, Italy and Spain and covered acute and convalescent phases of COVID-19. The prospective study material was composed of cDNA or gDNA derived from T cells, B-cell-depleted T cells, or PBMCs. Subjects who had been exposed to COVID-19, were actively infected with it, or had recovered from it provided the deeply sampled blood TCRbeta repertoires that made up the dataset. The samples were drawn from the first 160 participants of the ongoing ImmuneRACE study and from under 1,500 subjects provided by 6 global collaborators. Sample metadata almost always included a de-identified subject ID, COVID-19 status, age in years and sex. Where available, HLA class I and class II types were obtained from metadata supplied by the sample provider rather than from assay-based typing. The repertoires were released in a freely available public database meant as a resource for research on the immune response to SARS-CoV-2. The paper as a whole reports these results and caveats: Clinical and demographic metadata were provided uncurated, with the amount varying by source and participant.

TCRbeta CDR3 regions were amplified from genomic DNA using the immunoSEQ Assay, a bias-controlled multiplex PCR. In the authors' own workflow: The number of nucleated cells in each sample was estimated from the amplification of reference gene primers within the assay. To quantify the absolute abundance of each unique TCRbeta CDR3 rearrangement, sequence reads were collapsed and filtered. For each sample, productive Simpson clonality was calculated as the square root of Simpson's diversity index across productive rearrangements. In its TCRdb copy, this immuneACCESS table keeps in-frame sequences only and misses some clones. Where compared with another copy, unresolved V genes explain less than half of these, and the others have no known cause. That table is the source of V, J and clone size, and D and trimming were worked out from the DNA. Recorded for this sample are approximately 72,000 clones; approximately 89% of them occurred a single time. The top ten hold roughly 1.4% of the sample.

Sequenced input: peripheral blood. The receptor was isolated from a man between 60 and 70 years old with acute or convalescent COVID-19.

The DNA sequence reads TGTGCCAGCTCACCAAGTGCGGGGGGTTCCGAGCAGTACTTC. Translated, this is CASSPSAGGSEQYF. Recombination linked TRBV18 to TRBJ2-7, and 8 junction bases match TRBD2. V loses 2 bases at its end and J loses 6 bases; junction bases beyond the gene matches: 6. Per the germline V gene, KGHSH is the CDR1 and LQKENI is the CDR2. From the cysteine through the phenylalanine, the CDR3 covers 14 amino acids. The CDR3 DNA has 42 bases and is translated from base 1.